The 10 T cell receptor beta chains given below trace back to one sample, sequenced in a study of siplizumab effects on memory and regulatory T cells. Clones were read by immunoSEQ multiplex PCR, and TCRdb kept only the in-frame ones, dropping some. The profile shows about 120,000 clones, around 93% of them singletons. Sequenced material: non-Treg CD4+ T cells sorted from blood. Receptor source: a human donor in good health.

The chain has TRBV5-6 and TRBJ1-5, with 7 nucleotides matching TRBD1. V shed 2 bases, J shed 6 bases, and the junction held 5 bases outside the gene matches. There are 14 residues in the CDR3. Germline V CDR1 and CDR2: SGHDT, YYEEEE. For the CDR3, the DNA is TGTGCCAGCAGCTTAGTCCAGGGGGGTCAGCCCCAGCATTTT. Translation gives CASSLVQGGQPQHF.

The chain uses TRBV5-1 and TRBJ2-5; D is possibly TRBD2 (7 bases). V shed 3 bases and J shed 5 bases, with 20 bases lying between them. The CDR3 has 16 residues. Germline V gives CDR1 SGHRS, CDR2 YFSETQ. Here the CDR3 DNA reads TGCGCCAGCAGCTCGCAGGGTCGGGGGGCCAAGGAGACCCAGTACTTC. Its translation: CASSSQGRGAKETQYF.

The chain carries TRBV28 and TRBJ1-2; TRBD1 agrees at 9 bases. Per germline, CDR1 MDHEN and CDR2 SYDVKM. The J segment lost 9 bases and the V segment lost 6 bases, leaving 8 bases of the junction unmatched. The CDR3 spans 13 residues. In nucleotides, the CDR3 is TGTGCCAGCAGCCTCACAGGGGGCAAGAGCTACACCTTC. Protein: CASSLTGGKSYTF.

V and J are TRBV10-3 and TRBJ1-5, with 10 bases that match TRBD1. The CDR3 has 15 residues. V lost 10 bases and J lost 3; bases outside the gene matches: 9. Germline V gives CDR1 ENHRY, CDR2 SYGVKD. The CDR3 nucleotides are TGTGCCACAACACGGGGGACAGGGGACAATCAGCCCCAGCATTTT. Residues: CATTRGTGDNQPQHF.

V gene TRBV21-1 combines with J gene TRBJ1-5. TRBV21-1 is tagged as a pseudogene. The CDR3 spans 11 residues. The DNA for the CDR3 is TGTGCCAGCTCCCTAGAGGGGCCCCAGCATTTT. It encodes CASSLEGPQHF.

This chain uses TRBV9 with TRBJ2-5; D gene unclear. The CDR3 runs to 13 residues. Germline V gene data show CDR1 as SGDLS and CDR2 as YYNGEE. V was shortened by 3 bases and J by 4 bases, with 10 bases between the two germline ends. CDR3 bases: TGTGCCAGCAGCGACGAGGCTTCAGAGACCCAGTACTTC. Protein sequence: CASSDEASETQYF.

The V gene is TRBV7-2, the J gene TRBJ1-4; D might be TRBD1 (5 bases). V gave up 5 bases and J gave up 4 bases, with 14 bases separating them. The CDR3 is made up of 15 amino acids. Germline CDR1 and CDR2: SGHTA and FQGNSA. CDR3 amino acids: CASSPRPGVNEKLFF. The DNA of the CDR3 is TGTGCCAGCAGCCCCCGTCCGGGGGTTAATGAAAAACTGTTTTTT.

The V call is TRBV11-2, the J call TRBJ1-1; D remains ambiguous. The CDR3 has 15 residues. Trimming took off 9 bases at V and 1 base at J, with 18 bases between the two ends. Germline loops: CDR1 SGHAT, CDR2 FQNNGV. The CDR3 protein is CASGSGVRGNTEAFF. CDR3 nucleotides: TGTGCCAGTGGATCTGGGGTTCGGGGGAACACTGAAGCTTTCTTT.

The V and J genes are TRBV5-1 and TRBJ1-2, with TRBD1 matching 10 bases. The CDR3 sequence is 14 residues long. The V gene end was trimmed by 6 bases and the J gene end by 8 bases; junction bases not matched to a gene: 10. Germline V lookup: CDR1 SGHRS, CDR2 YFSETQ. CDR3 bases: TGCGCCAGCACTCCGGGACAGGGGCGCGGAGGCTACACCTTC. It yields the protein CASTPGQGRGGYTF.

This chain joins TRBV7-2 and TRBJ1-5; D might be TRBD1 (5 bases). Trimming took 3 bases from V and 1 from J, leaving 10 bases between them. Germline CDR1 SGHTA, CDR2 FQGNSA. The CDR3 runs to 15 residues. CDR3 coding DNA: TGTGCCAGCAGCTTCTACGGGGCAAGCAATCAGCCCCAGCATTTT. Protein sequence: CASSFYGASNQPQHF.